A single sample gave rise to the 4 T cell receptor beta chains below, sequenced in a study of blood T cell repertoires in COVID-19. Repertoires were generated with immunoSEQ multiplex PCR, while TCRdb's copy carries only in-frame clones and drops some. The profile shows about 140,000 clones, around 82% of them singletons. Sequences were obtained from peripheral blood. The receptors here all came from a human donor in a cohort sampled during active COVID-19.

V is TRBV7-9 and J is TRBJ2-7, with D possibly being TRBD1 (5 bases). This CDR3 spans 14 amino acids. The V gene lost 5 bases and the J gene lost 0 bases, with 11 bases spanning the gap. Germline CDR1 is SEHNR and CDR2 is FQNEAQ (reference sequence). CDR3 bases: TGTGCCAGCAGCCCCACCCAGGGCTCCTACGAGCAGTACTTC. Protein product: CASSPTQGSYEQYF.

The V gene is TRBV3-1 (or the pseudogene TRBV3-2), the J gene TRBJ1-2, with D possibly matching TRBD1 (6 bases). This CDR3 region has 14 residues. CDR1 and CDR2 from the germline V gene are LGHDT and YNNKEL (reference sequence). Trimming took off 5 bases at V and 7 bases at J, with 17 bases between the two ends. The CDR3 region is CASSTRRQDLGYTF. As DNA, the CDR3 is TGTGCCAGCAGCACCCGACGACAGGATCTTGGCTACACCTTC.

The chain links TRBV7-9 to TRBJ1-1; 8 bases align to TRBD1. V trimming: 5 bases; J trimming: 4 bases; junction bases outside the gene matches: 9. Germline V gene lookup returns CDR1 SEHNR and CDR2 FQNEAQ (reference sequence). The CDR3 is 15 amino acids. For the CDR3, the DNA is TGTGCCAGCAGCCGGACAGGGCAGGGAGTCACTGAAGCTTTCTTT. As protein: CASSRTGQGVTEAFF.

The chain joins TRBV11-3 to TRBJ2-2; TRBD1 matches at 8 bases. Trimming took 5 bases from V and 4 from J; bases not matched to a gene: 6. This CDR3 region has 15 residues. The germline V gene has CDR1 SGHNT and CDR2 YENEEA. The CDR3 coding sequence is TGTGCCAGCAGCCCAAGGACAGGGAGCACCGGGGAGCTGTTTTTT. It translates to CASSPRTGSTGELFF.